This is a list of T cell receptor beta chains from one sample in a study of blood T cell repertoires in COVID-19. Generated by immunoSEQ multiplex PCR, the TCRdb table keeps only in-frame clones and is missing some. The sample yields roughly 270,000 clones, about four fifths seen once. The sample comprised PBMCs or T cells enriched from blood (not recorded which). These receptors were collected from a middle-aged man who had been exposed to COVID-19. Both conserved end residues are part of each CDR3. A D gene is named only where the DNA matches it firmly. Size tells how often a clone was seen (once, few, many) or the class of an expanded clone, and some rows leave it out.

D: .
V: TRBV19
J: TRBJ1-5
size: .
CDR3: CASAELGDQPQHF
DNA: TGTGCCAGTGCAGAACTAGGAGATCAGCCCCAGCATTTT

D: TRBD1
V: TRBV18
J: TRBJ1-6
size: .
CDR3: CASSSGQGGFSPLHF
DNA: TGTGCCAGCTCATCTGGACAGGGAGGGTTTTCACCCCTCCACTTT

D: TRBD1
V: TRBV19
J: TRBJ1-6
size: .
CDR3: CASLGQGGSLRNSPLHF
DNA: TGTGCCAGCCTGGGACAGGGAGGCTCCCTTAGAAATTCACCCCTCCACTTT

D: .
V: TRBV30
J: TRBJ1-2
size: few
CDR3: CAWAQGGGYTF
DNA: TGTGCCTGGGCCCAAGGGGGTGGCTACACCTTC

D: .
V: TRBV7-9
J: TRBJ1-1
size: .
CDR3: CASSLASFNTEAFF
DNA: TGTGCCAGCAGCTTAGCGTCCTTTAACACTGAAGCTTTCTTT

D: TRBD1
V: TRBV29-1
J: TRBJ2-7
size: .
CDR3: CSVNPGTGGYEQYF
DNA: TGCAGCGTTAATCCCGGGACAGGGGGCTACGAGCAGTACTTC

D: .
V: TRBV19
J: TRBJ1-5
size: .
CDR3: CASRGPNQPQHF
DNA: TGTGCCAGTAGGGGCCCGAATCAGCCCCAGCATTTT

D: TRBD2
V: TRBV11-3
J: TRBJ2-7
size: .
CDR3: CASSWGTSGTYEQYF
DNA: TGTGCCAGCAGCTGGGGGACTAGCGGAACCTACGAGCAGTACTTC

D: .
V: TRBV19
J: TRBJ1-2
size: .
CDR3: CASDEGGRRGYTF
DNA: TGTGCCAGCGATGAGGGAGGTCGGCGGGGCTACACCTTC

D: .
V: TRBV6-5
J: TRBJ1-5
size: .
CDR3: CASSYSFSVMQPQHF
DNA: TGTGCCAGCAGTTACTCTTTTTCGGTAATGCAGCCCCAGCATTTT

D: TRBD2
V: TRBV5-4
J: TRBJ2-7
size: .
CDR3: CASSLGFRAGGSYEQYF
DNA: TGTGCCAGCAGCTTGGGGTTCCGAGCGGGAGGATCCTACGAGCAGTACTTC

D: TRBD2
V: TRBV7-6
J: TRBJ2-2
size: .
CDR3: CASSLLAGGTGELFF
DNA: TGTGCCAGCAGCTTACTGGCGGGAGGCACCGGGGAGCTGTTTTTT

D: .
V: TRBV21-1
J: TRBJ1-1
size: .
CDR3: CANQGGTEAFF
DNA: TGTGCCAACCAGGGGGGCACTGAAGCTTTCTTT

D: TRBD2
V: TRBV6-5
J: TRBJ2-2
size: .
CDR3: CASSYLAGGPGELFF
DNA: TGTGCCAGCAGTTATCTAGCGGGAGGTCCCGGGGAGCTGTTTTTT

D: TRBD1
V: TRBV28
J: TRBJ2-1
size: .
CDR3: CASRGQAITYNEQFF
DNA: TGTGCCAGCAGGGGACAGGCCATAACCTACAATGAGCAGTTCTTC

D: .
V: TRBV21-1
J: TRBJ1-6
size: .
CDR3: CASSKATGTGASPLHF
DNA: TGTGCCAGCAGCAAAGCCACCGGGACAGGGGCATCACCCCTCCACTTT

D: .
V: TRBV9
J: TRBJ2-5
size: once
CDR3: CASSVEANQETQYF
DNA: TGTGCCAGCAGCGTAGAAGCGAACCAAGAGACCCAGTACTTC

D: TRBD1
V: TRBV19
J: TRBJ1-5
size: few
CDR3: CASSPGQGAGQPQHF
DNA: TGTGCCAGTAGTCCGGGACAGGGGGCAGGTCAGCCCCAGCATTTT

D: TRBD2
V: TRBV13
J: TRBJ2-7
size: .
CDR3: CASSSPGLAALGEQYF
DNA: TGTGCCAGCAGCTCCCCGGGACTAGCGGCGTTGGGCGAGCAGTACTTC

D: TRBD1
V: TRBV9
J: TRBJ1-1
size: .
CDR3: CASSVQGVRSAAFF
DNA: TGTGCCAGCAGCGTACAGGGGGTGAGGAGTGCCGCTTTCTTT

D: .
V: TRBV7-3
J: TRBJ2-1
size: .
CDR3: CASSFTSSYNEQFF
DNA: TGTGCCAGCAGCTTTACGAGCTCCTACAATGAGCAGTTCTTC

D: .
V: TRBV18
J: TRBJ1-2
size: .
CDR3: CASSPPVSNLPGGYTF
DNA: TGTGCCAGCTCACCACCGGTCAGCAACCTCCCGGGGGGCTACACCTTC

D: TRBD1
V: TRBV2
J: TRBJ2-6
size: .
CDR3: CASTDRAGANVLTF
DNA: TGTGCCAGCACGGACAGGGCTGGGGCCAACGTCCTGACTTTC

D: .
V: TRBV4-1
J: TRBJ2-1
size: .
CDR3: CASQLIGQNDEQFF
DNA: TGCGCCAGCCAGCTAATCGGACAGAACGATGAGCAGTTCTTC